The following is a T cell receptor beta chain sequence with its context. This CDR3 spans 17 amino acids. The germline V gene has CDR1 SGHRS and CDR2 YFSETQ. V was clipped by 1 base and J by 1 base, with 14 bases between them. The data stem from a study of blood T cell repertoires in COVID-19. Study overall: Samples came from the United States, Italy and Spain, spanning acute and convalescent COVID-19.

Per the study methods: Using reference gene primer amplification, nucleated cell counts were estimated. The repertoire was sequenced with immunoSEQ multiplex PCR; TCRdb's copy has only in-frame clones and lacks some. V, J and clone size derive from that table, while D and trimming were established from the DNA sequence. The table has approximately 250,000 clones, about 85% seen once. The V and J genes are TRBV5-1 and TRBJ2-2; D is unresolved. Sequenced: peripheral blood. The TCR comes from a man aged 40-55 years with acute or convalescent COVID-19. The chain's CDR3 is CASSLYGSQGNTGELFF. The CDR3 DNA reads TGCGCCAGCAGCTTGTACGGGTCTCAAGGGAACACCGGGGAGCTGTTTTTT. The variable domain in full, completed from reference TRBV5-1 and TRBJ2-2, reads KAGVTQTPRYLIKTRGQQVTLSCSPISGHRSVSWYQQTPGQGLQFLFEYFSETQRNKGNFPGRFSGRQFSNSRSEMNVSTLELGDSALYLCASSLYGSQGNTGELFFGEGSRLTVL.